These T cell receptor beta chains were read from a single sample in a study of cytomegalovirus exposure and HLA in healthy donors. TCRdb's table, derived via immunoSEQ multiplex PCR, lists solely in-frame clones and lacks some. The sample lists 100,000 or so clones, more than 9.5% occurring once. Sequenced sample: PBMCs. These receptors were taken from a man aged 35 to 55 in good health and CMV-seropositive. Both conserved end residues are trimmed from each CDR3. The order of the fields is J gene, V gene, CDR3 protein.

TRBJ1-1	TRBV5-6	ASSIQGYTEAF
TRBJ2-3	TRBV12-5	ASGLGVAGGTDTQY
TRBJ2-2	TRBV2	ASSWGTGGNTGELF
TRBJ2-1	TRBV27	ASSFGTSGSDEQF
TRBJ2-3	TRBV6-4	ASSLLGGTADTQY
TRBJ2-2	TRBV4-1	ASSLPAGELAGGHTGELF
TRBJ1-5	TRBV6-6	ASSDSGPRQPQH
TRBJ2-7	TRBV5-4	ASSFRSSGTTSVAQY
TRBJ2-1	TRBV19	ASSPSGTGIREQF
TRBJ1-3	TRBV7-2	ASSPGQGNTIY
TRBJ2-5	TRBV2	ASSDVQPFQETQY
TRBJ1-2	TRBV5-4	ASSPDSFYGYT
TRBJ1-5	TRBV19	ATLSTEYSNQPQH
TRBJ2-1	TRBV11-2	ASSLAGFVYNEQF
TRBJ2-6	TRBV5-1	ASSSLPGASGANVLT
TRBJ2-7	TRBV27	ASSFRWGQYEQY
TRBJ2-3	TRBV18	ASSPGVLDTQY
TRBJ1-1	TRBV4-3	ASSQWGQDVGTEAF
TRBJ1-5	TRBV2	ASSVRGPQH
TRBJ1-1	TRBV28	ASRSEGRTEAF
TRBJ1-2	TRBV11-2	ASSYGQGTGYT
TRBJ2-5	TRBV5-1	ASSIQENRETQY
TRBJ2-5	TRBV9	ASSLGLAGGRETQY
TRBJ2-7	TRBV5-6	ASSFLGGAISYEQY
TRBJ2-2	TRBV27	ASSDGQLTGELF
TRBJ1-5	TRBV18	ASSPSGGHNQPQH
TRBJ2-3	TRBV12-5	ASAAGGGADTQY
TRBJ2-2	TRBV19	ASSKGAVGELF
TRBJ2-5	TRBV6-5	ASSYGVAGETQY
TRBJ1-2	TRBV5-1	ASSATRGQGYT
TRBJ2-3	TRBV29-1	SVRELTSADTQY
TRBJ2-1	TRBV5-4	ASSKSGRVILNEQF
TRBJ1-1	TRBV7-2	ASSPDRRRYEAF
TRBJ1-1	TRBV27	ASRRVFDTEAF
TRBJ2-5	TRBV5-4	ASSQGLAGETQY
TRBJ2-7	TRBV19	ASTMGTGSYEQY
TRBJ1-1	TRBV9	ASSQAAGSVNTEAF
TRBJ1-5	TRBV28	ASSFRDRGNQPQH
TRBJ2-5	TRBV9	ASSVGYGQETQY
TRBJ2-2	TRBV4-1	ASSQEAWSPRELF
TRBJ2-2	TRBV7-8	ASSSIPGLAGRNTGELF
TRBJ2-4	TRBV5-6	ASSLGQGRNIQY
TRBJ1-5	TRBV27	ASSLFTGNQPQH
TRBJ2-1	TRBV25-1	ASSGNRGHNEQF
TRBJ1-1	TRBV2	ASRQGDTEAF